These T cell receptor beta chains were read from a single sample in a study of graft-versus-host responses after intestinal transplantation. Data came from immunoSEQ multiplex PCR; TCRdb stores just in-frame clones and leaves some out. The profile shows about 20,000 clones, about 89% of them singletons. Specimen: bone marrow, collected approximately 120 days after transplant. These receptors were obtained from a human patient who received an intestinal transplant, so some T cells may come from the graft donor. Both conserved end residues are part of each CDR3. The D gene is left open where the match is weak.

TGTGCCAGCAGCAGGCAGCCTGGGGAGAGGGTAGGAAACATTCAGTACTTC	CASSRQPGERVGNIQYF	TRBV9	-	TRBJ2-4
TGTGCCTGGGGCTCTTACGAGCAGTACTTC	CAWGSYEQYF	TRBV30	-	TRBJ2-7
TGTGCCAGCAGTTACCTCGTACAGGGCGACGAGCAGTACTTC	CASSYLVQGDEQYF	TRBV6-6	-	TRBJ2-7
TGTGCCAGCAGCAACAGGGGTGAGCAGTACTTC	CASSNRGEQYF	TRBV7-9	TRBD1	TRBJ2-7
TGTGCCAGCAGTACCCAAGGACAGAGTTATGGCTACACCTTC	CASSTQGQSYGYTF	TRBV6-6	-	TRBJ1-2
TGTGCCACCAGCAGAAATGAGGGTCGGCATGGGGTGATTTTT	CATSRNEGRHGVIF	TRBV15	-	TRBJ1-4
TGTGCCAGCAGCTTTGACTTGTACGAGCAGTACTTC	CASSFDLYEQYF	TRBV7-9	-	TRBJ2-7
TGCGCCAGCAGCCATATACAGCAGAACACTGAAGCTTTCTTT	CASSHIQQNTEAFF	TRBV4-1	-	TRBJ1-1
TGTGCCAGCTCCCGGGGTGGCAATCAGCCCCAGCATTTT	CASSRGGNQPQHF	TRBV18	-	TRBJ1-5
TGTGCCAGCAGGCCTACTGGGGGCGGGCGAAGAACTGAAGCTTTCTTT	CASRPTGGGRRTEAFF	TRBV27	-	TRBJ1-1